The 7 T cell receptor beta chains below were found in one sample sequenced in a study of T cell responses to AZD1222 COVID-19 vaccine (dated by TCRdb to the early 2020s). The time point label of this sample denotes: about 28 days (+/-7) after the second vaccine dose. The library was obtained by the immunoSEQ multiplex PCR assay. Sourced from immuneACCESS, this table was stored by TCRdb with only in-frame sequences that have V and J called. A share of the clones is absent; for the studies checked, an unresolved V gene accounts for under half, and the remainder has no known explanation. This sample has about 120,000 clones in its table, and roughly 86% of those were observed once. Approximately 15% of the sample comes from the top ten. The sequencing here drew on peripheral blood, taken 28 days after the second AZD1222 dose. The receptors were gathered from an adult who received the AZD1222 COVID-19 vaccine.

The J gene is TRBJ1-2, the V gene TRBV7-9; D perhaps matches TRBD1 (6 bases). Germline lookup yields CDR1 SEHNR and CDR2 FQNEAQ (reference sequence). V was cut by 0 bases and J by 6 bases, with 14 bases left in between. CDR3 length: 15 residues. This CDR3 reads CASSLAQPGADGYTF. The DNA of the CDR3 is TGTGCCAGCAGCTTAGCGCAGCCAGGGGCGGATGGCTACACCTTC.

The V call is TRBV5-1, the J call TRBJ2-3; D unclear. CDR1 is SGHRS and CDR2 is YFSETQ in the germline V gene. There are 15 residues in the CDR3. V lost 0 bases to trimming and J lost 0 bases, with 8 bases between them. The CDR3 region is CASSLALFSTDTQYF. The CDR3, as DNA: TGCGCCAGCAGCTTGGCACTGTTTAGCACAGATACGCAGTATTTT.

A few counts support this clone. The rearrangement links TRBV28 to TRBJ1-6; 10 nucleotides align to TRBD1. Looked up from germline, CDR1 is MDHEN and CDR2 is SYDVKM. The CDR3 is made up of 14 amino acids. Trimming cost V 5 bases and J 9 bases; bases outside gene matches: 4. This chain's CDR3 is CASSLDRGLSPLHF. CDR3 DNA sequence: TGTGCCAGCAGTCTCGACAGGGGGCTTTCACCCCTCCACTTT.

The genes are TRBV5-5 and TRBJ2-6; D call uncertain. CDR1 and CDR2 from the germline V gene are SGHKS and YYEKEE (reference sequence). V was cut by 4 bases and J by 1 base, with 6 bases left in between. CDR3 length: 14 amino acids. The CDR3 loop reads CASSLESGANVLTF. The CDR3 DNA sequence: TGTGCCAGCAGCCTGGAGTCTGGGGCCAACGTCCTGACTTTC.

The chain combines TRBV2 with TRBJ2-1; D not certain. In germline, CDR1 is SNHLY, CDR2 FYNNEI. V shed 3 bases and J shed 2 bases, with 11 bases lying between them. The CDR3 covers 15 residues. CDR3 region: CASSDQWAPYNEQFF. The CDR3 DNA sequence: TGTGCCAGCAGTGATCAGTGGGCTCCCTACAATGAGCAGTTCTTC.

The V gene is TRBV6-5, the J gene TRBJ2-7; D ambiguous. CDR3 length: 12 residues. Per the germline V gene, CDR1 is MNHEY and CDR2 is SVGAGI. V dropped 6 bases and J dropped 4 bases, with 10 bases sitting between them. CDR3 coding DNA: TGTGCCAGCAGGATGATGAGATACGAGCAGTACTTC. Protein sequence: CASRMMRYEQYF.

Only a few counts were recorded for this clone. The rearrangement uses TRBV24-1 and TRBJ1-2, with no clear D. The CDR3 is made up of 14 amino acids. The germline CDR1 and CDR2 sequences are KGHDR and SFDVKD. The V end was cut by 4 bases, the J end by 1 base, with 9 bases between. The CDR3 sequence is CATSDPGDNYGYTF. The CDR3 DNA sequence: TGTGCCACCAGTGACCCCGGAGATAACTATGGCTACACCTTC.